The rows below give T cell receptor beta chains drawn from one sample of a study of CD4 T cells in relation to SARS-CoV-2 and coronaviruses. The repertoire was sequenced with immunoSEQ multiplex PCR; TCRdb's copy has only in-frame clones and lacks some. Counted here are some 21,000 clones, under 80% occurring once; the ten biggest clones make up about 14%. Antigens of these TCRs are unknown. The sequenced sample consisted of CD4+ T cells from PBMCs, cultured in vitro. The receptors shown here come from a human donor in good health. CDR3s include the opening cysteine and the closing phenylalanine or tryptophan. The D gene is left open where the match is weak. Size tells how often a clone was seen (once, few, many) or the class of an expanded clone, and some rows leave it out.

CDR3nt: TGTGCCACGGGACAGCTCCTCACCGGGGAGCTGTTTTTT; CDR3aa: CATGQLLTGELFF; abundance: -; d_gene: TRBD1; v_gene: TRBV10-3; j_gene: TRBJ2-2
CDR3nt: TGTGCCAGCAGCCAAGTTGACAGGGAGGCTGAAGCTTTCTTT; CDR3aa: CASSQVDREAEAFF; abundance: -; d_gene: TRBD1; v_gene: TRBV4-2; j_gene: TRBJ1-1
CDR3nt: TGTGCCAGCAGCTTAGGTGGCGGAGATGAGCAGTTCTTC; CDR3aa: CASSLGGGDEQFF; abundance: -; d_gene: -; v_gene: TRBV7-9; j_gene: TRBJ2-1
CDR3nt: TGTGCCAGCAGTGAAGGCGGGGGGACAAATGAAGCTTTCTTT; CDR3aa: CASSEGGGTNEAFF; abundance: -; d_gene: -; v_gene: TRBV6-1; j_gene: TRBJ1-1
CDR3nt: TGTGCCAGCAGCGGCGGGACAGCGGTTAATGAAAAACTGTTTTTT; CDR3aa: CASSGGTAVNEKLFF; abundance: -; d_gene: TRBD1; v_gene: TRBV9; j_gene: TRBJ1-4
CDR3nt: TGTGCCAGCAGTGAAGCGCTTCAGGGGCTCTACGAGCAGTACTTC; CDR3aa: CASSEALQGLYEQYF; abundance: -; d_gene: -; v_gene: TRBV6-1; j_gene: TRBJ2-7
CDR3nt: TGTGCCAGCAGCACCTACCAAGAGACCCAGTACTTC; CDR3aa: CASSTYQETQYF; abundance: once; d_gene: -; v_gene: TRBV7-2; j_gene: TRBJ2-5
CDR3nt: TGCGCCAGCAGCTTGGGGCAAACCTCTGGCTACACCTTC; CDR3aa: CASSLGQTSGYTF; abundance: few; d_gene: -; v_gene: TRBV5-1; j_gene: TRBJ1-2
CDR3nt: TGTGCCAGCAGTTACGGACAGGTGAACACTGAAGCTTTCTTT; CDR3aa: CASSYGQVNTEAFF; abundance: -; d_gene: TRBD1; v_gene: TRBV6-6; j_gene: TRBJ1-1
CDR3nt: TGTGCCAGCAGCCCCGACCTCACAGATACGCAGTATTTT; CDR3aa: CASSPDLTDTQYF; abundance: -; d_gene: -; v_gene: TRBV5-4; j_gene: TRBJ2-3
CDR3nt: TGTGCCAGCAGCTCGGGCACTAGCTCCTACAATGAGCAGTTCTTC; CDR3aa: CASSSGTSSYNEQFF; abundance: -; d_gene: -; v_gene: TRBV5-8; j_gene: TRBJ2-1
CDR3nt: TGTGCCAGCAGTTTCGCTAGCAATCAGCCCCAGCATTTT; CDR3aa: CASSFASNQPQHF; abundance: few; d_gene: -; v_gene: TRBV2; j_gene: TRBJ1-5
CDR3nt: TGTGCCAGCAGCCCGCGACAGGGGGCTGGCGGCTACACCTTC; CDR3aa: CASSPRQGAGGYTF; abundance: -; d_gene: TRBD1; v_gene: TRBV7-2; j_gene: TRBJ1-2
CDR3nt: TGTGCCAGCAGACTAGACAGGGGGCGCGATGAGCAGTTCTTC; CDR3aa: CASRLDRGRDEQFF; abundance: -; d_gene: TRBD1; v_gene: TRBV5-5; j_gene: TRBJ2-1
CDR3nt: TGTGCCAGCAGCCCCATGGGTAGCGGGGGCACAGATACGCAGTATTTT; CDR3aa: CASSPMGSGGTDTQYF; abundance: -; d_gene: TRBD2; v_gene: TRBV14; j_gene: TRBJ2-3
CDR3nt: TGTGCCAGCAGTGTTCTAGCGGGCACAGATACGCAGTATTTT; CDR3aa: CASSVLAGTDTQYF; abundance: -; d_gene: TRBD2; v_gene: TRBV6-4; j_gene: TRBJ2-3
CDR3nt: TGTGCCAGCAGTTACGGACAGGGTTTTTACGAGCAGTACTTC; CDR3aa: CASSYGQGFYEQYF; abundance: -; d_gene: TRBD1; v_gene: TRBV6-5; j_gene: TRBJ2-7
CDR3nt: TGTGCCAGCAGCTTAGGGGTGGCGCTTAGCGGGGCGAACACAGATACGCAGTATTTT; CDR3aa: CASSLGVALSGANTDTQYF; abundance: -; d_gene: TRBD2; v_gene: TRBV7-6; j_gene: TRBJ2-3
CDR3nt: TGTGCCATCAGTGGTAACAATCTAAATTCACCCCTCCACTTT; CDR3aa: CAISGNNLNSPLHF; abundance: -; d_gene: -; v_gene: TRBV10-3; j_gene: TRBJ1-6
CDR3nt: TGTGCCAGCAGCTTAGTGGCTAGCGGGGGGGCAGATACGCAGTATTTT; CDR3aa: CASSLVASGGADTQYF; abundance: -; d_gene: TRBD2; v_gene: TRBV7-2; j_gene: TRBJ2-3
CDR3nt: TGTGCCAGCAGTCCCCTAGCGGGAGGGCCATACGAGCAGTACTTC; CDR3aa: CASSPLAGGPYEQYF; abundance: -; d_gene: TRBD2; v_gene: TRBV6-5; j_gene: TRBJ2-7
CDR3nt: TGTGCCAGCAGCTTAGTAACGTTACAGGGAGCCTGGGAAATAGCCTACAATGAGCAGTTCTTC; CDR3aa: CASSLVTLQGAWEIAYNEQFF; abundance: -; d_gene: -; v_gene: TRBV7-4; j_gene: TRBJ2-1
CDR3nt: TGTGCCAGTGAGGGACAGGGGGGCGTAAATTCACCCCTCCACTTT; CDR3aa: CASEGQGGVNSPLHF; abundance: few; d_gene: TRBD1; v_gene: TRBV19; j_gene: TRBJ1-6
CDR3nt: TGTGCCAGCAGCCCCAGACAGGGTAATAGTTCACCCCTCCACTTT; CDR3aa: CASSPRQGNSSPLHF; abundance: -; d_gene: TRBD1; v_gene: TRBV9; j_gene: TRBJ1-6
CDR3nt: TGCGCCAGCAGCTCCCTAGGCCACAATGAGCAGTTCTTC; CDR3aa: CASSSLGHNEQFF; abundance: once; d_gene: -; v_gene: TRBV5-1; j_gene: TRBJ2-1
CDR3nt: TGTGCCAGCAGCTGGTACTCCCGGCTAGCGGGGCCAGAGACCCAGTACTTC; CDR3aa: CASSWYSRLAGPETQYF; abundance: once; d_gene: TRBD2; v_gene: TRBV5-6; j_gene: TRBJ2-5
CDR3nt: TGTGCCAGCAGGGCGTCGGGGACGGAGGACAATGAGCAGTTCTTC; CDR3aa: CASRASGTEDNEQFF; abundance: -; d_gene: -; v_gene: TRBV3-1/TRBV3-2; j_gene: TRBJ2-1
CDR3nt: TGCGCCAGCAGCCAAGTGGTTCGCCAAGAGACCCAGTACTTC; CDR3aa: CASSQVVRQETQYF; abundance: -; d_gene: -; v_gene: TRBV4-3; j_gene: TRBJ2-5
CDR3nt: TGTGCCAGCAGCTTGTATACGGGGGGGGGAGATACGCAGTATTTT; CDR3aa: CASSLYTGGGDTQYF; abundance: -; d_gene: TRBD2; v_gene: TRBV5-5; j_gene: TRBJ2-3
CDR3nt: TGTGCCAGCAGCTTTTTGACAGGTCCTAACTATGGCTACACCTTC; CDR3aa: CASSFLTGPNYGYTF; abundance: -; d_gene: -; v_gene: TRBV3-1/TRBV3-2; j_gene: TRBJ1-2
CDR3nt: TGTGCCAGCAGCGGCAGGGGGCAGGGCACCGGGGAGCTGTTTTTT; CDR3aa: CASSGRGQGTGELFF; abundance: -; d_gene: TRBD1; v_gene: TRBV9; j_gene: TRBJ2-2
CDR3nt: TGTGCCAGCAGGGAGCGGGGGACAAGAAACCAAGAGACCCAGTACTTC; CDR3aa: CASRERGTRNQETQYF; abundance: -; d_gene: TRBD2; v_gene: TRBV2; j_gene: TRBJ2-5
CDR3nt: TGTGCCAGCAGCCATATAGCGGGATCCTTAGTGACAGATACGCAGTATTTT; CDR3aa: CASSHIAGSLVTDTQYF; abundance: -; d_gene: TRBD2; v_gene: TRBV4-2; j_gene: TRBJ2-3
CDR3nt: TGTGCCAGTACCCGACAGGGCAATCAGCCCCAGCATTTT; CDR3aa: CASTRQGNQPQHF; abundance: -; d_gene: -; v_gene: TRBV19; j_gene: TRBJ1-5
CDR3nt: TGTGCCAGCACCAACCGACAGGGTGAAGCTTTCTTT; CDR3aa: CASTNRQGEAFF; abundance: -; d_gene: TRBD1; v_gene: TRBV6-6; j_gene: TRBJ1-1
CDR3nt: TGTGCCAGCAGCCCAGACAGGACCCCTACCATGAACACTGAAGCTTTCTTT; CDR3aa: CASSPDRTPTMNTEAFF; abundance: -; d_gene: -; v_gene: TRBV5-6; j_gene: TRBJ1-1
CDR3nt: TGTGCCAGCAGTTACTTCATACAGGGGGCCATCTACGAGCAGTACTTC; CDR3aa: CASSYFIQGAIYEQYF; abundance: -; d_gene: TRBD1; v_gene: TRBV6-5; j_gene: TRBJ2-7
CDR3nt: TGCGCCAGCAGCGCAGACAGGGACGAGCAGTACTTC; CDR3aa: CASSADRDEQYF; abundance: -; d_gene: TRBD1; v_gene: TRBV5-1; j_gene: TRBJ2-7
CDR3nt: TGTGCCAGCAGCTTAGCACTAGCGGGAGCCCACGAGCAGTACTTC; CDR3aa: CASSLALAGAHEQYF; abundance: once; d_gene: TRBD2; v_gene: TRBV11-1; j_gene: TRBJ2-7
CDR3nt: TGTGCCAGCAGCTTTCGGGTGGGAGTTGGCGCTGAAGCTTTCTTT; CDR3aa: CASSFRVGVGAEAFF; abundance: -; d_gene: -; v_gene: TRBV5-4; j_gene: TRBJ1-1
CDR3nt: TGTGCCAGTAGTCCGGGGGCCATGAACACTGAAGCTTTCTTT; CDR3aa: CASSPGAMNTEAFF; abundance: -; d_gene: -; v_gene: TRBV19; j_gene: TRBJ1-1
CDR3nt: TGCGCCAGCAGCCAAGACCGGGGGGGCCTTAAGCAGTACTTC; CDR3aa: CASSQDRGGLKQYF; abundance: -; d_gene: TRBD2; v_gene: TRBV4-3; j_gene: TRBJ2-7